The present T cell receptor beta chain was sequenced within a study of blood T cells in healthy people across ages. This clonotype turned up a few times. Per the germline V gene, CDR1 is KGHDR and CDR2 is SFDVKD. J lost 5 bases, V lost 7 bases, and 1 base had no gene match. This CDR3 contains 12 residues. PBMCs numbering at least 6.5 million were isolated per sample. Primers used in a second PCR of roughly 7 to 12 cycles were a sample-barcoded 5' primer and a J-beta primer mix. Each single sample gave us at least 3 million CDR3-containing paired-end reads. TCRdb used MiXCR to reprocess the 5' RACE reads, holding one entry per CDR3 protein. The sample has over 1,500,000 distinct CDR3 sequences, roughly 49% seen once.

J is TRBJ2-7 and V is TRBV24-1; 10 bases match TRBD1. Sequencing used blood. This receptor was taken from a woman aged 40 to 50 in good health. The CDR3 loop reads CATSGTGDEQYF. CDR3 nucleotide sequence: TGTGCCACCAGCGGGACAGGGGACGAGCAGTACTTC.